This entry lists 14 T cell receptor beta chains sequenced from one sample in a study of blood T cell repertoires in COVID-19. The assay was immunoSEQ multiplex PCR, and TCRdb's table has in-frame clones only and misses some. The sample shows approximately 150,000 clones, around 90% of them seen only once. Sequenced input: peripheral blood. These receptors came from a woman aged 60-75 years with active or convalescent COVID-19.

The chain couples TRBV5-1 to TRBJ2-2; D is possibly TRBD2 (5 bases). Trimming shortened V by 7 bases and J by 1 base, and 14 bases separated the two germline ends. CDR3 length: 15 residues. CDR1 is SGHRS, CDR2 YFSETQ, per germline. CDR3 sequence: CASASGIGNTGELFF. In nucleotides, the CDR3 is TGCGCCAGCGCCTCCGGGATCGGGAACACCGGGGAGCTGTTTTTT.

The CDR3, as DNA: TGTGCCAGCAGTGACCTGGGACAGGGGTTAAGCTCTGGAAACACCATATATTTT. Translation: CASSDLGQGLSSGNTIYF. The genes are TRBV2 and TRBJ1-3; TRBD1 agrees at 10 bases. Trimming took 3 bases from V and 0 from J; bases not matched to a gene: 8. Germline CDR1 is SNHLY and CDR2 is FYNNEI. The CDR3 contains 18 residues. The whole variable domain, filled in from reference TRBV2 and TRBJ1-3, reads EPEVTQTPSHQVTQMGQEVILRCVPISNHLYFYWYRQILGQKVEFLVSFYNNEISEKSEIFDDQFSVERPDGSNFTLKIRSTKLEDSAMYFCASSDLGQGLSSGNTIYFGEGSWLTVV.

The chain combines TRBV2 with TRBJ2-5, with D possibly matching TRBD1 (5 bases). The length of the CDR3 is 14 residues. Germline assignment: CDR1 SNHLY and CDR2 FYNNEI. The V and J ends lost 2 bases and 1 base respectively, with 8 bases between them. The CDR3: CASSELTVQETQYF. CDR3 coding DNA: TGTGCCAGCAGTGAATTGACAGTCCAAGAGACCCAGTACTTC.

The CDR3 region is CASSDPARGNTIYF. Written as DNA, the CDR3 is TGTGCCAGCAGCGACCCGGCCAGGGGAAACACCATATATTTT. The chain is built from TRBV3-1 (or the pseudogene TRBV3-2) and TRBJ1-3; no reliable D call. V dropped 5 bases and J dropped 4 bases, with 12 bases sitting between them. CDR3 length: 14 residues. Germline assignment: CDR1 LGHDT and CDR2 YNNKEL (reference sequence).

The gene calls are TRBV18 and TRBJ2-5, with TRBD2 identical over 10 bases. CDR3 length: 16 amino acids. Germline V CDR1 and CDR2: KGHSH, LQKENI. The V gene end was trimmed by 0 bases and the J gene end by 2 bases; junction bases not matched to a gene: 3. The CDR3 nucleotides read TGTGCCAGCTCACCACCGTCAGCGGGGGGGCAAGAGACCCAGTACTTC. Translation gives CASSPPSAGGQETQYF.

The V and J genes are TRBV5-1 and TRBJ2-7; 7 nucleotides align to TRBD1. This CDR3 has 14 residues. Unmatched junction bases numbered 4, after V lost 2 bases and J lost 2 bases. Germline CDR1 and CDR2: SGHRS and YFSETQ. CDR3 region: CASSLTGTAYEQYF. The CDR3 DNA follows: TGCGCCAGCAGCTTAACCGGGACAGCCTACGAGCAGTACTTC.

This chain uses TRBV12-5 with TRBJ2-1, with 7 bases aligning to TRBD2. V shed 0 bases, J shed 3 bases, and the junction held 8 bases outside the gene matches. The CDR3 sequence is 17 residues long. In germline, CDR1 is LGHNT, CDR2 FRNRAP. In DNA form, the CDR3 reads TGTGCTAGTGGTTTGGTAGCGACAGCGGGGCACTACAATGAGCAGTTCTTC. It encodes CASGLVATAGHYNEQFF.

The CDR3 nucleotides read TGTGCCAGCAGCCCAGACTACCTTAGCACAGATACGCAGTATTTT. This codes for CASSPDYLSTDTQYF. V usage is TRBV7-2 and J usage is TRBJ2-3, with D possibly matching TRBD2 (5 bases). The CDR3 has 15 amino acids. V lost 5 bases, J lost 0 bases, and 12 bases lay in between. CDR1 and CDR2 (germline): SGHTA, FQGNSA.

This rearrangement joins TRBV9 to TRBJ2-7; a weak D match, TRBD2 (6 bases). Germline CDR1 and CDR2: SGDLS and YYNGEE. Trimming stripped 3 bases from V and 5 bases from J, with 12 bases between. This CDR3 contains 13 residues. The CDR3 protein is CASSAGEVHEQYF. The CDR3 DNA reads as TGTGCCAGCAGCGCTGGGGAGGTCCACGAGCAGTACTTC.

This chain uses TRBV6-6 with TRBJ2-5; a weak D match, TRBD1 (6 bases). Trimming took off 8 bases at V and 3 bases at J, with 10 bases between the two ends. Germline V gene data show CDR1 as MNHNY and CDR2 as SVGAGI (reference sequence). This CDR3 has 12 residues. DNA for the CDR3: TGTGCCAGCGGGGGCTACAAAGAGACCCAGTACTTC. It translates to CASGGYKETQYF.

The rearrangement joins TRBV13 to TRBJ2-7; no definite D call. Trimming took off 0 bases at V and 3 bases at J, with 6 bases between the two ends. CDR3 length: 13 residues. Per the germline V gene, CDR1 is PRHDT and CDR2 is FYEKMQ (reference sequence). The CDR3 here is CASSLGQNYEQYF. In DNA, the CDR3 is TGTGCCAGCAGCTTAGGGCAGAACTACGAGCAGTACTTC.

This chain connects TRBV6-5 to TRBJ2-7; 7 bases are a match to TRBD1. With V trimmed by 6 bases and J by 3 bases, 11 bases remained unmatched. The CDR3 extends over 15 amino acids. Germline values: CDR1 MNHEY, CDR2 SVGAGI. The CDR3 DNA reads TGTGCCAGCAGAAAAACCGGGACAGCCCTCTACGAGCAGTACTTC. Amino acid sequence: CASRKTGTALYEQYF.

CDR3 in amino acids: CASSQQGQGASGEKLFF. CDR3 bases: TGCGCCAGCAGCCAACAAGGACAGGGGGCATCTGGTGAAAAACTGTTTTTT. V gene TRBV4-3 combines with J gene TRBJ1-4; 11 nucleotides match TRBD1. CDR1 is LGHNA, CDR2 YSLEER, per germline. The CDR3 totals 17 residues. The V gene end was trimmed by 2 bases and the J gene end by 7 bases; junction bases not matched to a gene: 9.

The chain couples TRBV19 to TRBJ1-2, with a possible D match to TRBD1 (6 bases). CDR3 length: 14 residues. Germline V gives CDR1 LNHDA, CDR2 SQIVND (reference sequence). Trimming took off 7 bases at V and 4 bases at J, with 16 bases between the two ends. This CDR3 reads CASTPTEGVYGYTF. CDR3 bases: TGTGCCAGTACCCCAACCGAGGGGGTCTATGGCTACACCTTC.